A single sample is the source of the 19 T cell receptor beta chains below, sequenced in a study of T cells in women clearing cervical HPV infection. TCRdb's table, derived via immunoSEQ multiplex PCR, lists solely in-frame clones and lacks some. Its table records 45,000 to 50,000 clones. Sequencing was performed on blood buffy coat. The receptors were sampled from a woman aged 18 to 75 with a cervical HPV16 infection that either progressed to CIN3+ or cleared (not recorded which).

CDR3 sequence: CSARGQGPSYGYTF. The covered CDR3 bases are TGCAGTGCTAGGGGACAGGGCCCTTCCTATGGC. This chain joins TRBV20-1 and TRBJ1-2; 9 nucleotides match TRBD1. The sequence runs out 3 residues before the end of the CDR3; the remainder is reconstructed from the germline J gene. The CDR3 runs to 14 residues. CDR1 is DFQATT and CDR2 is SNEGSKA in the germline V gene (reference sequence). Unmatched junction bases numbered 6, after V lost 3 bases and J lost 4 bases.

As for this clone: The missing CDR3 end, 3 residues past where the read stops, is filled in from the germline J gene. The chain combines TRBV10-3 with TRBJ2-5; tentatively, D is TRBD1 (5 bases). Germline V gives CDR1 ENHRY, CDR2 SYGVKD. This CDR3 is 14 amino acids long. Trimming stripped 3 bases from V and 4 bases from J, with 12 bases between. The CDR3 loop reads CAISDWGPGETQYF. The CDR3 bases that were read are TGTGCCATCAGTGATTGGGGCCCCGGAGAGACC.

The CDR3 bases that were read are TGTGCCAGCTCACCATGGACAGCAAATTGGGATGAG. Its protein is CASSPWTANWDE. The CDR3 in full is CASSPWTANWDEQFF. This sequence joins TRBV18 and TRBJ2-1, with a weak D call TRBD1 (6 bases). The read ends 3 residues before the CDR3 terminus; that terminus is restored from the germline J gene. The V end lost 2 bases, the J end lost 8 bases, and 16 bases lay between the germline ends. Per germline, CDR1 KGHSH and CDR2 LQKENI. This CDR3 has 15 residues.

Turning to this clone: At one of its ends the junction is not consistent with the germline gene, which may arise from a read error. The read finishes 3 residues shy of the CDR3 end, and the germline J gene is used to complete it. This rearrangement joins TRBV7-7 to TRBJ2-5; a possible D gene is TRBD1 (5 bases). The CDR3 runs to 16 residues. Germline CDR1 is SSHAT and CDR2 is FNYEAQ (reference sequence). CDR3 bases read: TGTGCTAGCAGCTTAGGCGTGGCAGGGCCTCAAGAGACC. Translating it yields CASSLGVAGPQET. Given in full, the CDR3 is CASSLGVAGPQETQYF.

About this clone: The read comes to an end 3 residues before the CDR3 does, leaving the germline J gene to fill in the end. The chain recombines TRBV10-3 with TRBJ2-5; TRBD2 aligns across 11 bases. The J segment lost 7 bases and the V segment lost 7 bases, leaving 8 bases of the junction unmatched. Germline loops: CDR1 ENHRY, CDR2 SYGVKD. The CDR3 consists of 14 residues. CDR3 bases read: TGTGCCATCACCGATAGCGGGAGGGCCGGGACC. It translates to CAITDSGRAGT. The CDR3, in full, reads CAITDSGRAGTQYF.

With regard to this clone: The observed sequence ends 3 residues before the CDR3 terminus, with the missing tail filled in from the germline J gene. V and J are TRBV19 and TRBJ2-7; 10 bases line up with TRBD2. V trimming: 7 bases; J trimming: 2 bases; junction bases outside the gene matches: 8. Germline loops: CDR1 LNHDA, CDR2 SQIVND (reference sequence). The CDR3 is made up of 15 amino acids. The covered CDR3 bases are TGTGCCAGTACGCCGAGCGGGAGGGCCACCTACGAG. Translation: CASTPSGRATYE. The complete CDR3 protein is CASTPSGRATYEQYF.

As for this clone: The CDR3 end falls 3 residues outside the read, so it is completed with the germline J gene. V and J are TRBV3-1 (or the pseudogene TRBV3-2) and TRBJ2-1, with 7 positions matching TRBD2. CDR1 is LGHDT, CDR2 YNNKEL, per germline (reference sequence). The CDR3 spans 15 residues. Trimming took 1 base from V and 0 from J; bases not matched to a gene: 0. The sequenced CDR3 bases are TGTGCCAGCAGCCAAGCGGGGGGCTCCTACAATGAG. Its protein product is CASSQAGGSYNE. The CDR3 in its entirety is CASSQAGGSYNEQFF.

With respect to this clone: The read halts 3 residues ahead of the CDR3 end, with the missing end drawn from the germline J gene. The chain employs TRBV19 and TRBJ2-2; TRBD1 agrees at 7 bases. CDR3 size: 15 residues. Germline CDR1 reads LNHDA; CDR2 reads SQIVND (reference sequence). CDR3 DNA (partial): TGTGCCAGTAGCCCCCAGGGGACAGTGGGTGAAAAG. Residues: CASSPQGTVGEK. The whole CDR3 sequence reads CASSPQGTVGEKLFF.

As for this clone: The read ends 3 residues before the CDR3 terminus; that terminus is restored from the germline J gene. V and J are TRBV30 and TRBJ2-6; TRBD2 might be the D (6 bases). CDR3 length equals 16 residues. Trimming stripped 0 bases from V and 0 bases from J, with 9 bases between. CDR1 is GTSNPN, CDR2 SVGIG, per germline (reference sequence). CDR3 DNA (partial): TGTGCCTGGAGTGTTGGACTAAGCTCTGGGGCCAACGTC. This gives the protein CAWSVGLSSGANV. The full CDR3 protein is CAWSVGLSSGANVLTF.

Concerning this clone itself: From the germline J gene comes the end of the CDR3, since the read stops 3 residues before it. This rearrangement joins TRBV10-3 to TRBJ2-2; D is possibly TRBD1 (5 bases). This CDR3 comprises 12 residues. CDR1 and CDR2 from the germline V gene are ENHRY and SYGVKD. Trimming took 11 bases from V and 3 from J, leaving 10 bases between them. The CDR3 DNA, read in part, is TGTGCCTCCAGGGCAGACACCGGGGAG. Protein: CASRADTGE. The entire CDR3 is CASRADTGELFF.

Note on this clone: Sequencing ends 3 residues short of the CDR3 end; the germline J gene provides the rest. This sequence joins TRBV7-9 and TRBJ2-7; D perhaps matches TRBD1 (6 bases). Germline CDR1 reads SEHNR; CDR2 reads FQNEAQ (reference sequence). With 4 bases removed from V and 0 bases from J, the gap between germline ends came to 13 bases. The CDR3 length is 15 residues. The CDR3 reads CASSYGTLNSYEQYF. The sequenced CDR3 bases are TGTGCCAGCAGCTACGGGACACTAAACTCCTACGAG.

Regarding this clone: The DNA ends 3 residues before the CDR3 does, and the rest of the CDR3 is filled in from the germline J gene. The chain joins TRBV30 to TRBJ1-1; TRBD1 aligns across 7 bases. Looked up from germline, CDR1 is GTSNPN and CDR2 is SVGIG (reference sequence). Trimming cost V 5 bases and J 3 bases; bases outside gene matches: 9. The CDR3 length is 14 residues. Incomplete CDR3 DNA: TGTGCCTGGTCTCTCACCACAGGGGACACTGAA. It specifies CAWSLTTGDTE. The entire CDR3 protein is CAWSLTTGDTEAFF.

With respect to this clone: The CDR3 end is not reached by the read, which stops 3 residues before it; the germline J gene fills it in. The gene calls are TRBV7-2 and TRBJ2-7; TRBD1 aligns across 9 bases. The germline V gene has CDR1 SGHTA and CDR2 FQGNSA. The trim removed 7 bases at V and 4 bases at J, leaving 11 bases unmatched. The CDR3 is made up of 15 amino acids. CDR3 sequence: CASNQLGTGRYEQYF. CDR3 DNA, as far as it was read: TGTGCCAGCAATCAACTCGGGACAGGGCGATACGAG.

The DNA read from the CDR3 is TGTGCCATCAATCCGACAGGGTCTACAGATACG. Its protein product is CAINPTGSTDT. The full CDR3 is CAINPTGSTDTQYF. V and J are TRBV10-3 and TRBJ2-3, with 7 bases matching TRBD1. The read ends 3 residues shy of where the CDR3 ends; the end is completed using the germline J gene. After removal of 7 bases from V and 3 bases from J, the junction contained 7 bases not matched to a gene. Germline CDR1 ENHRY, CDR2 SYGVKD. The CDR3 contains 14 residues.

Of note for this clone: The CDR3 extends 3 residues past the end of the read, so its final part is completed from the germline J gene. V and J are TRBV5-1 and TRBJ2-5; D might be TRBD2 (7 bases). CDR1 is SGHRS and CDR2 is YFSETQ in the germline V gene. The CDR3 sequence is 15 residues long. V was trimmed by 4 bases and J by 4 bases, leaving 17 bases between them. CDR3 sequence reads: CASSRGGAGGETQYF. Partial CDR3 DNA: TGCGCCAGCAGCCGTGGGGGGGCAGGAGGAGAGACC.

On this clone itself: At one end the junction does not follow the germline gene, possibly because of a read error. The read ends 3 residues shy of where the CDR3 ends; the end is completed using the germline J gene. In the same sample, other DNA sequences code for this CDR3. This chain connects TRBV30 to TRBJ1-3; 7 nucleotides agree with TRBD1. The CDR3 length is 14 residues. The germline gives CDR1 GTSNPN, CDR2 SVGIG (reference sequence). The CDR3 reads CAWSPTGSGNTIYF. The sequenced CDR3 bases are TGTGCCTGGAGTCCGACAGGGTCTGGAAACACG.

Of note for this clone: The CDR3 end falls 3 residues outside the read, so it is completed with the germline J gene. This sequence joins TRBV7-9 and TRBJ1-2, with 10 bases that match TRBD1. The CDR3 is made up of 15 amino acids. CDR1 is SEHNR and CDR2 is FQNEAQ in the germline V gene (reference sequence). The CDR3 spells CASSSPVRDRGSYTF. The CDR3 DNA, read in part, is TGTGCCAGCAGCTCCCCCGTCCGGGACAGGGGAAGC.

As to this clone: The CDR3 end falls 3 residues outside the read, so it is completed with the germline J gene. V and J are TRBV6-2 or TRBV6-3 and TRBJ1-1, with D perhaps TRBD1 (5 bases). This CDR3 is built from 14 residues. Trimming removed 4 bases at V and 4 bases at J, with 13 bases between. CDR1 MNHEY and CDR2 SVGEGT come from the germline V gene. The sequenced part of the CDR3 DNA is TGTGCCAGCAGTTTTTGGGGGGTCGGCACTGAA. Protein: CASSFWGVGTE. The CDR3 in full is CASSFWGVGTEAFF.

Of note for this clone: With the read ending 3 residues before the CDR3 end, the germline J gene is used to fill in that end. The chain has TRBV7-3 and TRBJ2-3; TRBD2 matches 8 bases. Germline loops: CDR1 SGHTA, CDR2 FQGTGA. Trimming removed 4 bases from V and 6 bases from J; junction bases left unmatched: 9. CDR3 length: 15 residues. The CDR3 sequence is CASSSTGTSFDTQYF. CDR3 DNA (partial): TGTGCCAGCAGCTCGACCGGGACTAGTTTTGATACG.